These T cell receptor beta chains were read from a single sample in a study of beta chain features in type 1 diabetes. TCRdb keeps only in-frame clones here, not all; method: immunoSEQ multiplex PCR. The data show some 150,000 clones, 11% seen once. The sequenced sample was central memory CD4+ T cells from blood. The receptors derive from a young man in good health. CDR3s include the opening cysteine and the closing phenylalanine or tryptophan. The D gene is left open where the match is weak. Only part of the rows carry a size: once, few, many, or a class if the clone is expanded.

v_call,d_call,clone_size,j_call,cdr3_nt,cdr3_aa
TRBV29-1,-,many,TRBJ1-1,TGCAGCGTTGTCAGGACAATGAACACTGAAGCTTTCTTT,CSVVRTMNTEAFF
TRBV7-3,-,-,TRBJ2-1,TGTGCCAGCAGCCTCCAGGGCCCGTCCTACAATGAGCAGTTCTTC,CASSLQGPSYNEQFF
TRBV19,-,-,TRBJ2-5,TGTGCCAGTAATGGAGAGACCCAGTACTTC,CASNGETQYF
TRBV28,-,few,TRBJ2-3,TGTGCCAGCACCAGCCACGCGGGGGCCACAGATACGCAGTATTTT,CASTSHAGATDTQYF
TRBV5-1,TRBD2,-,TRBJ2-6,TGCGCCAGCAGCTTCGCTAGCGGCTCTGGGGCCAACGTCCTGACTTTC,CASSFASGSGANVLTF
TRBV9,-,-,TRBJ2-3,TGTGCCAGCAGTCGGGACCCCCTAGGCGATACGCAGTATTTT,CASSRDPLGDTQYF
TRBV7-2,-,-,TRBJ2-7,TGTGCCAGCAGCTTACAAGATTACGAGCAGTACTTC,CASSLQDYEQYF
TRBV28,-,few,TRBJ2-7,TGTGCCAGCAGCTTCGGGGGACCCGCGGGATACGAGCAGTACTTC,CASSFGGPAGYEQYF
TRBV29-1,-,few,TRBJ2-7,TGCAGCGTTGGGACCCGTGCTAACGGCTACGAGCAGTACTTC,CSVGTRANGYEQYF
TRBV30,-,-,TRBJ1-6,TGTGCCTGGAGTGTACCGGGTCTTAGAGTAAATTCACCCCTCCACTTT,CAWSVPGLRVNSPLHF
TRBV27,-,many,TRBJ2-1,TGTGCCAGCAGTTTTGAGCCAGCGAACTCCTACAATGAGCAGTTCTTC,CASSFEPANSYNEQFF
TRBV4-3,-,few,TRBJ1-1,TGCGCCAGCAGCCAAGATTTCGCGGCAGGGGCTTTCTTT,CASSQDFAAGAFF
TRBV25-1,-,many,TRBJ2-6,TGTGCCAGCAGCGCCCATGGTATAGGGGGCTCTGGGGCCAACGTCCTGACTTTC,CASSAHGIGGSGANVLTF
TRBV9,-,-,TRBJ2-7,TGTGCCAGCAGCCCCGGGGACCTCTACGAGCAGTACTTC,CASSPGDLYEQYF
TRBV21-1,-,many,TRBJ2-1,TGTGCCAGCAGCCCCTGGGACTCTGGCGATGAGCAGTTCTTC,CASSPWDSGDEQFF
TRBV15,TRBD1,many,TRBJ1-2,TGTGCCACCAGCAGAGGGCCCGGACAGGGAGTGGGCTACACCTTC,CATSRGPGQGVGYTF
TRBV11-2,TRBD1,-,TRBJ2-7,TGTGCCAGCAGCACCGGACAGGACAGCTCCTACGAGCAGTACTTC,CASSTGQDSSYEQYF
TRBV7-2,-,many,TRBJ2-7,TGTGCCAGCAGCTTAGCGGCTAGCGCCTCCTACGAGCAGTACTTC,CASSLAASASYEQYF
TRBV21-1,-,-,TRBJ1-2,TGTGCCACCATATGGGAAGGACAGTCCTATGGCTACACCTTC,CATIWEGQSYGYTF
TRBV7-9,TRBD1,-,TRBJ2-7,TGTGCCAGCAGCCCTGGGCGAGGCAGGGGGCACGAGCAGTACTTC,CASSPGRGRGHEQYF
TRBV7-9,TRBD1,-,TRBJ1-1,TGTGCCAGCAAAGTTACAGGGGGTAACACTGAAGCTTTCTTT,CASKVTGGNTEAFF
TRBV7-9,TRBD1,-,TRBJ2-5,TGTGCCAGCAGCCCCGGACAGGGGCAAGAGACCCAGTACTTC,CASSPGQGQETQYF
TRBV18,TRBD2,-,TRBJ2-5,TGTGCCAGCTCACCATCTCTAGCGGGAGCCCAAGAGACCCAGTACTTC,CASSPSLAGAQETQYF